Below, 28 T cell receptor beta chains from the same sample are listed, as sequenced in a study of T cell repertoires in ileal Crohn's disease (dated by TCRdb to the late 2010s). The library came from the immunoSEQ multiplex PCR assay. This is the immuneACCESS table as TCRdb keeps it, with only in-frame sequences that have V and J called. A part of the clones is gone; compared with another copy, unresolved V genes explain less than half, and the rest is unexplained. In this sample the table shows over 2,000 clones, 93% of which occur a single time. The top ten clonotypes cover 3% to 4% of the sample. Taken with the paper, the label for time point translates to: inflamed ileum from the surgical specimen. Sequencing was performed on ileal tissue. The receptors shown here come from an adult with Crohn's disease.

The chain employs TRBV2 and TRBJ1-5; no definite D call. CDR1 SNHLY and CDR2 FYNNEI come from the germline V gene. CDR3 length equals 15 residues. V lost 5 bases to trimming and J lost 0 bases, with 11 bases between them. Here the CDR3 reads CASSSRTVSNQPQHF. For the CDR3, the DNA is TGTGCCAGCAGTTCTCGGACGGTTAGCAATCAGCCCCAGCATTTT.

A single count supports this clone. The rearrangement links TRBV5-4 to TRBJ2-2; TRBD1 matches 7 bases. The germline V gene has CDR1 SGHNT and CDR2 YYREEE (reference sequence). The CDR3 is 14 residues long. The trim removed 0 bases at V and 6 bases at J, leaving 2 bases unmatched. CDR3 loop: CASSLGQGAGELFF. CDR3 in DNA: TGTGCCAGCAGCTTGGGGCAGGGGGCCGGGGAGCTGTTTTTT.

The CDR3 loop reads CASSYSRQGARYGYTF. CDR3 nucleotides: TGTGCCAGCAGTTACTCGAGACAGGGGGCGAGGTATGGCTACACCTTC. The chain recombines TRBV6-5 with TRBJ1-2; 10 bases map to TRBD1. CDR1 and CDR2 (germline): MNHEY, SVGAGI. V was clipped by 0 bases and J by 5 bases; unmatched bases: 6. The CDR3 consists of 16 residues.

The CDR3 region is CASLRDRDYEQYF. Here the CDR3 DNA reads TGTGCCAGCCTCCGGGACCGAGACTACGAGCAGTACTTC. The rearrangement uses TRBV2 and TRBJ2-7; D tentatively fits TRBD1 or TRBD2 (5 bases each). Germline V gene lookup returns CDR1 SNHLY and CDR2 FYNNEI. This CDR3 is 13 amino acids long. V lost 8 bases and J lost 3, with 14 bases in between.

The rearrangement links TRBV4-2 to TRBJ2-7, with D possibly being TRBD2 (5 bases). The CDR3 length is 15 residues. The V gene's germline CDR1 is LGHNA and CDR2 YNFKEQ. Trimming left V 2 bases short and J 3 bases short, with 14 bases between. CDR3 DNA sequence: TGTGCCAGCAGCCAACGAGCGGCAGGCGACTACGAGCAGTACTTC. This encodes CASSQRAAGDYEQYF.

The V and J genes are TRBV5-1 and TRBJ2-1, with TRBD2 matching 8 bases. This CDR3 is built from 12 residues. Trimming cost V 10 bases and J 2 bases; bases outside gene matches: 2. CDR1 SGHRS and CDR2 YFSETQ come from the germline V gene. In DNA form, the CDR3 reads TGCGCCTCCGGGGGGGCCTACAATGAGCAGTTCTTC. It translates to CASGGAYNEQFF.

J is TRBJ2-3 and V is TRBV29-1; no clear D. Trimming stripped 3 bases from V and 0 bases from J, with 7 bases between. The CDR3 contains 13 residues. Per the germline V gene, CDR1 is SQVTM and CDR2 is ANQGSEA. CDR3: CSVDPVSTDTQYF. CDR3 sequence (DNA): TGCAGCGTTGATCCAGTTAGCACAGATACGCAGTATTTT.

This rearrangement joins TRBV5-6 to TRBJ1-1, with D maybe TRBD1 (6 bases). The V end was cut by 3 bases, the J end by 2 bases, with 8 bases between. Germline lookup yields CDR1 SGHDT and CDR2 YYEEEE. The CDR3 sequence is 13 residues long. CDR3 DNA: TGTGCCAGCAGCTGGACAGCAAACACTGAAGCTTTCTTT. This translates into CASSWTANTEAFF.

The genes are TRBV11-2 and TRBJ1-3; no definite D call. Per the germline V gene, CDR1 is SGHAT and CDR2 is FQNNGV. The CDR3 runs to 12 residues. V lost 3 bases and J lost 3, with 3 bases in between. CDR3 residues: CASSFLGNTIYF. CDR3 in DNA: TGTGCCAGCAGCTTTCTTGGAAACACCATATATTTT. The entire variable domain, with the rest obtained from reference TRBV11-2 and TRBJ1-3, is as follows: EAGVAQSPRYKIIEKRQSVAFWCNPISGHATLYWYQQILGQGPKLLIQFQNNGVVDDSQLPKDRFSAERLKGVDSTLKIQPAKLEDSAVYLCASSFLGNTIYFGEGSWLTVV.

The chain couples TRBV23-1 to TRBJ2-3, with D uncertain. TRBV23-1 carries the ORF label, with uncertain function. The CDR3 runs to 24 residues. V was shortened by 0 bases and J by 0 bases, with 34 bases between the two germline ends. CDR3 in DNA: TGCGCCAGCAGTCAATCTTCCCATTGCCCCGGCGGACCCGCCGGTGGACCTAGCACAGATACGCAGTATTTT. This translates into CASSQSSHCPGGPAGGPSTDTQYF.

The chain joins TRBV6-1 to TRBJ2-2; D not resolved. V lost 0 bases to trimming and J lost 3 bases, with 2 bases between them. This CDR3 is 13 amino acids long. Looked up from germline, CDR1 is MNHNS and CDR2 is SASEGT. CDR3: CASSEADTGELFF. The CDR3 DNA reads TGTGCCAGCAGTGAAGCGGACACCGGGGAGCTGTTTTTT.

The V call is TRBV12-5, the J call TRBJ2-2; D not certain. V was trimmed by 4 bases and J by 6 bases, leaving 9 bases between them. This CDR3 is 13 amino acids long. Per germline, CDR1 LGHNT and CDR2 FRNRAP. In DNA form, the CDR3 reads TGTGCTAGTGGTTGGGTCAGTGCCGGGGAGCTGTTTTTT. Protein: CASGWVSAGELFF.

The rearrangement uses TRBV13 and TRBJ2-5, with 7 bases matching TRBD2. This CDR3 spans 14 amino acids. The germline gives CDR1 PRHDT, CDR2 FYEKMQ (reference sequence). V shed 5 bases, J shed 1 base, and the junction held 4 bases outside the gene matches. The CDR3 spells CASSPGLGQETQYF. The DNA for the CDR3 is TGTGCCAGCAGCCCAGGACTAGGCCAAGAGACCCAGTACTTC.

The chain employs TRBV19 and TRBJ2-5; D not certain. V lost 6 bases to trimming and J lost 2 bases, with 10 bases between them. CDR1 is LNHDA, CDR2 SQIVND, per germline (reference sequence). CDR3 size: 13 residues. CDR3 sequence (DNA): TGTGCCAGTAGCTCAGCTGCACAAGAGACCCAGTACTTC. It translates to CASSSAAQETQYF.

This clone was recorded once. V is TRBV2 and J is TRBJ2-1; no clear D gene. The CDR3 loop spans 13 amino acids. The ends were cut back, 10 bases at V and 14 bases at J, with 24 bases in the middle. CDR1 is SNHLY, CDR2 FYNNEI, per germline. The CDR3 here is CATHIAPLGMEFF. CDR3 sequence (DNA): TGTGCCACCCACATCGCACCCCTGGGTATGGAGTTCTTC.

The gene calls are TRBV7-2 and TRBJ1-1, with a tentative D call TRBD1 (5 bases). CDR1 and CDR2 (germline): SGHTA, FQGNSA. CDR3 length: 13 amino acids. V lost 5 bases and J 10 bases, leaving 17 bases between the germline ends. The CDR3 DNA is TGTGCCAGCAGCCCTCAGGAGGGGTTGGTAGCTTTCTTT. This encodes CASSPQEGLVAFF.

J is TRBJ1-2 and V is TRBV2; 7 bases fit TRBD1. The CDR3 has 15 residues. Germline-derived CDR1 and CDR2 are SNHLY and FYNNEI. The V gene end was trimmed by 7 bases and the J gene end by 6 bases; junction bases not matched to a gene: 14. CDR3 sequence: CASNPYVGGANGYTF. The CDR3 DNA follows: TGTGCCAGCAATCCGTACGTAGGGGGCGCGAATGGCTACACCTTC.

The chain recombines TRBV5-1 with TRBJ1-1; D is undetermined. Germline CDR1 SGHRS, CDR2 YFSETQ. Trimming took off 0 bases at V and 5 bases at J, with 8 bases between the two ends. The CDR3 totals 13 residues. The CDR3 DNA follows: TGCGCCAGCAGCTTGGGGACGGCGACTGAAGCTTTCTTT. Its translation: CASSLGTATEAFF. The variable domain in full, with the rest retrieved from reference TRBV5-1 and TRBJ1-1, is KAGVTQTPRYLIKTRGQQVTLSCSPISGHRSVSWYQQTPGQGLQFLFEYFSETQRNKGNFPGRFSGRQFSNSRSEMNVSTLELGDSALYLCASSLGTATEAFFGQGTRLTVV.

The rearrangement links TRBV30 to TRBJ2-1; TRBD2 is a possible D gene (5 bases). The CDR3 is 17 amino acids. V was clipped by 1 base and J by 5 bases, with 21 bases between them. Germline loops: CDR1 GTSNPN, CDR2 SVGIG (reference sequence). The CDR3 here is CAWSGWKKRSGDNEQFF. CDR3 nucleotide sequence: TGTGCCTGGAGTGGGTGGAAGAAGCGGAGTGGGGACAATGAGCAGTTCTTC.

J is TRBJ2-6 and V is TRBV9; the match to TRBD1 covers 7 bases. V was clipped by 3 bases and J by 0 bases; unmatched bases: 9. Germline V gene data show CDR1 as SGDLS and CDR2 as YYNGEE. The CDR3 has 18 amino acids. CDR3 residues: CASSGIRDRHSGANVLTF. For the CDR3, the DNA is TGTGCCAGCAGCGGGATTCGGGACAGACACTCTGGGGCCAACGTCCTGACTTTC.

The chain uses TRBV7-2 and TRBJ1-2; D ambiguous. Germline lookup yields CDR1 SGHTA and CDR2 FQGNSA. The CDR3 consists of 11 residues. The V gene lost 1 base and the J gene lost 7 bases, with 4 bases spanning the gap. This CDR3 reads CASSLVGGYTF. CDR3 DNA sequence: TGTGCCAGCAGCTTAGTAGGTGGCTACACCTTC.

This chain joins TRBV4-1 and TRBJ2-1, with 7 nucleotides matching TRBD2. The CDR3 is made up of 17 amino acids. Germline V CDR1 and CDR2: MGHRA, YSYEKL. Trimming removed 0 bases from V and 5 bases from J; junction bases left unmatched: 10. The CDR3 sequence is CASSQEVGLAEHNEQFF. The DNA for the CDR3 is TGCGCCAGCAGCCAAGAAGTAGGGCTAGCGGAGCACAATGAGCAGTTCTTC.

The chain uses TRBV19 and TRBJ1-3; D call uncertain. The CDR3 runs to 14 residues. Germline loops: CDR1 LNHDA, CDR2 SQIVND (reference sequence). Trimming shortened V by 6 bases and J by 3 bases, and 12 bases separated the two germline ends. The CDR3 protein is CASSPTYSGNTIYF. The CDR3 nucleotides are TGTGCCAGTAGCCCGACCTACAGTGGAAACACCATATATTTT.

The count of this clone is one. J is TRBJ1-2 and V is TRBV18; weak D call: TRBD1 (6 bases). The CDR3 runs 18 residues. V shed 3 bases and J shed 2 bases, with 22 bases lying between them. The germline CDR1 and CDR2 sequences are KGHSH and LQKENI. The CDR3 region is CASSPLLPGQQHNYGYTF. The CDR3 nucleotides are TGTGCCAGCTCACCCTTACTTCCCGGACAGCAACACAACTATGGCTACACCTTC.

V and J are TRBV11-2 and TRBJ2-7, with 12 bases aligning to TRBD2. V lost 4 bases to trimming and J lost 3 bases; unmatched junction nucleotides: 7. This CDR3 spans 16 amino acids. Looked up from germline, CDR1 is SGHAT and CDR2 is FQNNGV. CDR3 sequence: CASSSVTSGSLYEQYF. CDR3 in DNA: TGTGCCAGCAGCTCGGTGACTAGCGGGAGTCTCTACGAGCAGTACTTC.

The rearrangement uses TRBV19 and TRBJ2-7; D possibly uses TRBD1 or TRBD2 (5 bases each). Germline V gene sequence: CDR1 LNHDA, CDR2 SQIVND (reference sequence). This CDR3 has 14 amino acids. The V and J ends lost 5 bases and 2 bases respectively, with 13 bases between them. CDR3 amino acids: CASSPARGPYEQYF. The CDR3 nucleotides read TGTGCCAGTAGTCCCGCCCGGGGCCCCTACGAGCAGTACTTC.

This rearrangement joins TRBV27 to TRBJ2-2; D uncertain. Germline lookup yields CDR1 MNHEY and CDR2 SMNVEV (reference sequence). This CDR3 is 13 amino acids long. V lost 4 bases and J lost 6, with 9 bases in between. CDR3 amino acids: CASSSSIPGELFF. In nucleotides, the CDR3 is TGTGCCAGCAGTTCCTCCATTCCCGGGGAGCTGTTTTTT.

This sequence joins TRBV6-9 and TRBJ2-2; the D gene is possibly TRBD1 (5 bases). Germline loops: CDR1 MNHGY, CDR2 SVAAGI. The CDR3 has 14 residues. The V end lost 3 bases, the J end lost 2 bases, and 7 bases lay between the germline ends. This CDR3 reads CASSYDSNTGELFF. CDR3 DNA: TGTGCCAGCAGTTACGACAGCAACACCGGGGAGCTGTTTTTT.